This TCR beta chain was identified during a study of blood T cell repertoires in COVID-19. Study context: The United States, Italy and Spain supplied acute and convalescent COVID-19 samples. The analysed material was cDNA or gDNA that came from T cells, B-cell-depleted T cells, or PBMCs.

Trimming pared 9 bases from V and 6 bases from J, leaving 15 bases between. Germline CDR1 and CDR2: SGHTA and FQGNSA. The CDR3 spans 13 residues. Original data processing: It was from reference gene primer amplification that nucleated cell counts were estimated. The assay was immunoSEQ multiplex PCR, and TCRdb's table has in-frame clones only and misses some. That table gives V, J and clone size, and the DNA gave D and trimming. The table shows about 200,000 clones, with around 90% occurring only once. The specimen sequenced was peripheral blood. The sequence was collected from a man in his sixties who had recovered from COVID-19. The gene calls are TRBV7-2 and TRBJ2-1, with a possible D match to TRBD2 (6 bases). In nucleotides, the CDR3 is TGTGCCAGTTCACTAGCCGTAGGCAATGAGCAGTTCTTC. Its protein product is CASSLAVGNEQFF.